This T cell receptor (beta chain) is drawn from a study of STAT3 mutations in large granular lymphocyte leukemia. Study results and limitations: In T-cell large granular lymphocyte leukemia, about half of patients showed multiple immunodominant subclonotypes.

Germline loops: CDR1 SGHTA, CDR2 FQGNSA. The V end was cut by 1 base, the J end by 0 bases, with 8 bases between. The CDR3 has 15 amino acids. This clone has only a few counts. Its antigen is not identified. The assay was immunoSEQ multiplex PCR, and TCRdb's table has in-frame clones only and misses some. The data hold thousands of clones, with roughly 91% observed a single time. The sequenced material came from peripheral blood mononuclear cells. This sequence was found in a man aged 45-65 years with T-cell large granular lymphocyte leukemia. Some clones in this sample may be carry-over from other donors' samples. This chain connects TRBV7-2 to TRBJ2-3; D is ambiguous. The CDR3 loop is CASSLGMISTDTQYF. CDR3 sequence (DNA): TGTGCCAGCAGCTTAGGAATGATTAGCACAGATACGCAGTATTTT.